The T cell receptor (beta chain) under discussion was sequenced for a study of control samples from healthy donors and cancer patients. Germline V CDR1 and CDR2: SGHAT, FQNNGV. This CDR3 has 16 residues. J lost 2 bases, V lost 5 bases, and 8 bases had no gene match. Profiling relied on immunoSEQ multiplex PCR, and the TCRdb table lists in-frame clones only, not all of them. The repertoire includes under 150,000 clones, less than 95% of them detected once, and 3.6% sits in the top ten. The sequenced sample consisted of blood. The receptor was derived from a man younger than 45 in good health. The chain has TRBV11-2 and TRBJ2-3, with 9 nucleotides matching TRBD2. The CDR3 DNA sequence: TGTGCCAGCAGCCCCCTAGCGGGACGATACACAGATACGCAGTATTTT. Amino acid sequence: CASSPLAGRYTDTQYF.